The rows below give T cell receptor beta chains drawn from one sample of a study of CD8 T cells in ankylosing spondylitis. A single record per CDR3 protein comes from TCRdb applying MiXCR to the 5' RACE reads. The sample records fewer than 450,000 distinct CDR3 sequences, roughly 17% being singletons. The specimen was blood, either unsorted or a sorted T cell fraction (not recorded which). Receptors were obtained from a male donor with ankylosing spondylitis. Each CDR3 is given without its conserved first and last residue. The size field is filled for only some rows; it gives once, few, many or a size class.

size	V	J	CDR3
-	TRBV28	TRBJ2-5	ASSLFLQETQY
few	TRBV19	TRBJ2-7	ASSPPGVGEQY
-	TRBV6-1	TRBJ2-7	ASNRDRTYEQY
-	TRBV9	TRBJ2-2	ASSVGRRGANTGELF
few	TRBV4-2	TRBJ2-7	ASSREAYTGGASYEQY
few	TRBV6-5	TRBJ1-1	ASRGPDTEAF
-	TRBV4-1	TRBJ2-3	ASSQSGFTDTQY
-	TRBV20-1	TRBJ2-5	SALSPRSSRQETQY
many	TRBV5-1	TRBJ2-2	ASGVGDDTGELF
-	TRBV30	TRBJ2-1	AWSRSLAVNNEQF
-	TRBV24-1	TRBJ2-1	ATSDHRDSSSNEQF
-	TRBV7-9	TRBJ1-1	ASSHPGQGTEAF